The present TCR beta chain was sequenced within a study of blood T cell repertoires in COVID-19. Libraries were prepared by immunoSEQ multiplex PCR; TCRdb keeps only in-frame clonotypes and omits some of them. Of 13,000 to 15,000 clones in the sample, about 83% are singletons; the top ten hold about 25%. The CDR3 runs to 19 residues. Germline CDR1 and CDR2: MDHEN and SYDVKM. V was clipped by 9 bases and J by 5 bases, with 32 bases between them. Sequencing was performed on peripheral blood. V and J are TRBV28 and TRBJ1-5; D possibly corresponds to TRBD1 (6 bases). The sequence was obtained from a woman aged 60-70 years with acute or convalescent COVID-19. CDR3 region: CASKRTPPSGWGGHQPQHF. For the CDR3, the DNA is TGTGCCAGTAAAAGAACCCCACCCTCCGGGTGGGGGGGCCATCAGCCCCAGCATTTT.